Sequencing of this T cell receptor beta chain was carried out in a study of vaccination effects on CD4 cells after COVID-19 (dated by TCRdb to 2021 to 2024). In terms of the full investigation: Two doses of either the BNT162b2 or the mRNA-1273 mRNA SARS-CoV-2 vaccine were administered to participants. The study compared SARS-CoV-2 spike-specific CD4+ TCR repertoires before and after mRNA vaccination in COVID-19 convalescent patients and infection-naive vaccine recipients. The full study included 9 to 10 COVID-19 convalescent patients and a few SARS-CoV-2-naive healthy vaccine recipients. Cultures from other donors in the study were sequenced using the Oncomine TCR Beta short-read assay on an Illumina iSeq 100. The full study reports these points: Among healthy vaccine recipients, nearly all vaccine-induced clones were SARS-CoV-2 mono-reactive, and just 1 of 255 was cross-reactive with common cold coronaviruses. Both infection-induced and vaccine-induced clones contracted markedly at late post-vaccination timepoints, which is consistent with waning T cell responses. The study was limited by a small number of convalescent patients and lacked early post-infection timepoints.

Note on this clone: Its specific antigen is unknown. No base qualities exist here, and no much larger clone lies one base off it.

In the ViraFEST assay, PBMC were stimulated with viral peptide pools, and antigen-specific CD4+ T cell clonotypes were then identified by expansion using TCR sequencing. After less than 13 days of culture, CD4+ T cells were isolated with the EasySep CD4+ T cell isolation kit. Healthy vaccine recipients had no prior SARS-CoV-2 infection, confirmed by negative nucleocapsid antibodies before and after vaccination. About 2.2 million PBMC per well were cultured in IMDM with roughly 5% human AB serum, 10 IU/ml IL-2 and gentamicin, plus 10 ug/ml peptides. On days 3 and 7, half of the culture medium was replaced with fresh IL-2-containing medium. Unless otherwise noted, each peptide stimulation condition was cultured in triplicate wells. Using Ficoll-Paque Plus gradient centrifugation, PBMC were separated from whole blood and then either used fresh or cryopreserved at -140C. Overlapping peptide pools spanned the spike proteins of SARS-CoV-2 and the common cold coronaviruses HCoV-NL63, HCoV-OC43 and HCoV-229E. The QIAamp micro DNA kit was used to extract genomic DNA from the cultured CD4+ T cells.

V sheds 0 bases and J sheds 4 bases, leaving 7 bases between their ends. There are 13 amino acids in the CDR3, from cysteine to phenylalanine inclusive. This entry keeps only the CDR3 DNA: 39 bases, framed from base 1. Via the germline V gene, CDR1 is LGHNA and CDR2 YNFKEQ. Libraries were constructed by the immunoSEQ multiplex PCR assay. DNA from the cultured, isolated CD4+ T cells was subjected to TCR beta CDR3 sequencing. The paper's data handling went like this. Non-productive TCR sequences were discarded, and reads were trimmed to the CDR3 region, with only CDR3s of 7 or more amino acids retained. The MANAFEST web app was used to pick out antigen-specific clonotypes by comparing their expansion in peptide wells with that in reference cultures. To be called positive, a clone needed expansion at FDR<0.05 compared with the reference and with all other wells, an odds ratio greater than 5, and a frequency greater than 0.1% in two replicate wells. A clonotype was called cross-reactive if it was significantly expanded both in SARS-CoV-2 spike wells and in at least one common cold coronavirus spike condition. Using the stringdist R package, CDR3 similarity was measured by Levenshtein distance, and unrooted trees were constructed with ape in R 3.6.1. Imported from immuneACCESS, the table was reduced by TCRdb to in-frame sequences with V and J called. These copies leave out some clones; in studies compared against another copy, an unresolved V gene accounts for under half, and the cause of the remainder is not known. V and J calls and clone size are as listed in that table; D and trimming were resolved from the DNA. In all, the sample holds fewer than 25,000 clones, and 73% of those were seen once. The ten largest clonotypes hold 12% of the sample.

This specimen was CD4+ T cells from PBMCs cultured with HCoV-229E spike peptides, taken before COVID-19 vaccination. The cell subset or site label corresponds to: HCoV-229E spike overlapping peptide pool stimulation. This TCR derives from a human donor who received a COVID-19 vaccine. The sequence joins TRBV4-2 to TRBJ2-7; confidence is insufficient to name the D gene. The DNA sequence reads TGTGCCAGCAGCCAAGATTTGGGGTACGAGCAGTACTTC. Its protein product is CASSQDLGYEQYF.